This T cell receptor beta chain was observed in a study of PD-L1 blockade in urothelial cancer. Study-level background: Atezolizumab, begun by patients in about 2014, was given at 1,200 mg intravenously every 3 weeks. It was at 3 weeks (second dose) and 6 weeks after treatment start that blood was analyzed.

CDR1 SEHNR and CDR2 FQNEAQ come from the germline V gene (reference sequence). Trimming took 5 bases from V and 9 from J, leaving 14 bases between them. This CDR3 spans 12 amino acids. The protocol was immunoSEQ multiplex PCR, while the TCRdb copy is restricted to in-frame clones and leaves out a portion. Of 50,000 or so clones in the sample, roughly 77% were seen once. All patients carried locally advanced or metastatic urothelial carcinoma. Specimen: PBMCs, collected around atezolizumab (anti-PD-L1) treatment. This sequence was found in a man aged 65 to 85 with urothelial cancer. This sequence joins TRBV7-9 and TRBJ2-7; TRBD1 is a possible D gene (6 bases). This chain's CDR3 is CASSRTASVQYF. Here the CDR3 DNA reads TGTGCCAGCAGCCGGACAGCGAGTGTGCAGTACTTC.